These T cell receptor beta chains were read from a single sample in a study of Graves' ophthalmopathy and Graves' hyperthyroidism. TCRdb itself ran the multiplex PCR reads through MiXCR, one entry per CDR3 protein. The sample comprises fewer than 600,000 distinct CDR3 sequences, 14% of which are singletons, and approximately 9.8% rests with the top ten. Sequenced: blood. The receptors here all came from a woman in her twenties or thirties with Graves' ophthalmopathy. Each CDR3 is given with its conserved first and last residue. The order of the fields is clone size, V gene, D gene, J gene, CDR3 DNA, CDR3 protein. The D gene is left open where the match is weak. Size is omitted from some rows. Given values are once, few, many or a class for expanded clones.

NA	TRBV7-2	NA	TRBJ2-5	TGTGCCAGCAGTTTAGTGTGGAAAGAGACCCAGTACTTC	CASSLVWKETQYF
many	TRBV25-1	NA	TRBJ2-7	TGTGCCAGCAGTGCCCCGGGTGGCACCTCCTACGAGCAGTACTTC	CASSAPGGTSYEQYF
many	TRBV27	NA	TRBJ2-7	TGTGCCAGCAAAATAGGAGGCGGGAACTACGAGCAGTACTTC	CASKIGGGNYEQYF
few	TRBV18	NA	TRBJ1-2	TGTGCCAGCTCACCACGACGAGATTCCAACTATGGCTACACCTTC	CASSPRRDSNYGYTF
many	TRBV20-1	TRBD1	TRBJ2-7	TGCAGTGAAGGGACAGGGAAGGTTCTCGAGCAGTACTTC	CSEGTGKVLEQYF
many	TRBV28	NA	TRBJ2-7	TGTGCCAGCAGTTTAGGAGTCTTAAGCTCCTACGAGCAGTACTTC	CASSLGVLSSYEQYF
many	TRBV28	TRBD1	TRBJ2-7	TGTGCCAGCAGTTTAGGGACAGCGAGCCCCTACGAGCAGTACTTC	CASSLGTASPYEQYF
many	TRBV5-1	NA	TRBJ2-7	TGCGCCAGCAGCCGGGGTCACAGCTCCTACGAGCAGTACTTC	CASSRGHSSYEQYF
many	TRBV30	TRBD2	TRBJ2-2	TGTGCCTGGAGAGCCCTAGGGACTAGCGTCACCGGGGAGCTGTTTTTT	CAWRALGTSVTGELFF
few	TRBV4-1	NA	TRBJ1-6	TGCGCCAGCAGCCAAGAGGAGGGATCCACCACCCTCCACTTT	CASSQEEGSTTLHF
many	TRBV6-1	TRBD1	TRBJ2-7	TGTGCCAGCAACCAGCTCGGACAGGGTTTGTCCTACGAGCAGTACTTC	CASNQLGQGLSYEQYF
many	TRBV20-1	NA	TRBJ1-6	TGCAGTGCTAGCCGTAATTCACCCCTCCACTTT	CSASRNSPLHF
NA	TRBV6-1	NA	TRBJ2-7	TGTGCCAGCAGAGAAGGGGGGGAAAAAGTGGAGCAGTACTTC	CASREGGEKVEQYF
many	TRBV14	NA	TRBJ1-1	TGTGCCAGCAGCCGGGACCTCCTCCACCCTGAAGCTTTCTTT	CASSRDLLHPEAFF
many	TRBV15	NA	TRBJ2-3	TGTGCCACCAGCAGAGAGGGGGGATCTCTTCAGGATACGCAGTATTTT	CATSREGGSLQDTQYF
many	TRBV15	NA	TRBJ2-7	TGTGCCACCAGCAGAGGAACCTACGAGCAGTACTTC	CATSRGTYEQYF
many	TRBV9	NA	TRBJ2-5	TGTGCCAGCAGCGTAGGGCGGGCTAAGGGAGAGACCCAGTACTTC	CASSVGRAKGETQYF
NA	TRBV4-2	NA	TRBJ1-3	TGTGCCAGCAGCCAAGATGTTAGTGTCGGGGGGTTCGGAAACACCATATATTTT	CASSQDVSVGGFGNTIYF
many	TRBV19	NA	TRBJ1-1	TGTGCCAGTAGTATGGAGAGGAACACTGAAGCTTTCTTT	CASSMERNTEAFF
few	TRBV6-1	TRBD1	TRBJ2-5	TGTGCCAGCACCCGGGACAGGGTCATCGAGACCAAGTACTTC	CASTRDRVIETKYF
many	TRBV28	TRBD1	TRBJ2-2	TGTGCCAGCGGTTACAGGGGCGAACGTCGAAGGGGCCGGAGAGGGGAGCTGTTTTTT	CASGYRGERRRGRRGELFF
many	TRBV12-3/TRBV12-4	NA	TRBJ1-3	TGTGCCAGCACCATAATACCCGAGGGACGTCGCGGAAACACCATATATTTT	CASTIIPEGRRGNTIYF
many	TRBV24-1	NA	TRBJ2-5	TGTGCCACCAGTGATAATAGTGGGGAGACCCAGTACTTC	CATSDNSGETQYF
many	TRBV6-5	NA	TRBJ2-2	TGTGCCAGCAGTTACCTTGGGGAGCTGTTTTTT	CASSYLGELFF
NA	TRBV6-1	TRBD1	TRBJ2-7	TGTGCCAGCACCGAACCCGGGACAGGGGGTTACGAGCAGTACTTC	CASTEPGTGGYEQYF
many	TRBV6-1	NA	TRBJ2-5	TGTGCCAGCAGTAAAGAACGTTTTTTGAGGGAGACCCAGTACTTC	CASSKERFLRETQYF
many	TRBV12-3/TRBV12-4	NA	TRBJ1-2	TGTGCCAGCAGTTTTAACTATGGCTACACCTTC	CASSFNYGYTF
many	TRBV15	TRBD2	TRBJ2-5	TGTGCCACCAGCAACAGACTAGCGGGACAAGAGACCCAGTACTTC	CATSNRLAGQETQYF
many	TRBV2	TRBD1	TRBJ1-2	TGTGCCAGCAGGGCCAATACCGGGACAGGGTCCGGCTACACCTTC	CASRANTGTGSGYTF
many	TRBV2	TRBD1	TRBJ2-5	TGTGCTCCCACACGCGACAGGGTAGAGACCCAGTACTTC	CAPTRDRVETQYF
many	TRBV6-1	NA	TRBJ1-2	TGTGCCAGCAGCCGTCAGGAAGGGGTCGGCTATGGCTACACCTTC	CASSRQEGVGYGYTF
many	TRBV6-1	NA	TRBJ2-5	TGTGCCAGCAATCCGGGAGTAAGAGAGACCCAGTACTTC	CASNPGVRETQYF
NA	TRBV4-1	NA	TRBJ1-5	TGCGCCAGCAGCCAACCGGATCTTAATCAGCCCCAGCATTTT	CASSQPDLNQPQHF
many	TRBV28	NA	TRBJ1-1	TGTGCCAGCAGTAGGAATCCGAACACTGAAGCTTTCTTT	CASSRNPNTEAFF
many	TRBV5-1	NA	TRBJ1-2	TGCGCCAGCAGCTTGGTCCAGGGGCATGGCTACACCTTC	CASSLVQGHGYTF
few	TRBV7-9	NA	TRBJ2-7	TGTGCCAGCAGCTTAAGCTCCCTGGGGGGCTACGAGCAGTACTTC	CASSLSSLGGYEQYF
many	TRBV12-3/TRBV12-4	NA	TRBJ1-1	TGTGCCAGCAGTTTAGAATACGGAACTGAAGCTTTCTTT	CASSLEYGTEAFF
many	TRBV30	NA	TRBJ1-1	TGTGCCTGGAGTGCCGGAGGCGTTTTTACTGAAGCTTTCTTT	CAWSAGGVFTEAFF
many	TRBV7-2	NA	TRBJ1-5	TGTGCCAGCAGCTTACAGGCGAAGGGCAATCAGCCCCAGCATTTT	CASSLQAKGNQPQHF
many	TRBV12-3/TRBV12-4	NA	TRBJ1-6	TGTGCCAGCAGACCCACGGGACGTTATAATTCACCCCTCCACTTT	CASRPTGRYNSPLHF
many	TRBV20-1	TRBD2	TRBJ2-5	TGCAGTGCTAGGATTCGGGGGGGGTCAGGGCCCCAGTACTTC	CSARIRGGSGPQYF
many	TRBV29-1	NA	TRBJ2-7	TGCAGCGTTGGCCCCTCTCATTACTACTCCTACGAGCAGTACTTC	CSVGPSHYYSYEQYF
many	TRBV7-8	NA	TRBJ2-5	TGTGCCAGCACCCCCCTGGGGGAGACCCAGTACTTC	CASTPLGETQYF
NA	TRBV6-4	NA	TRBJ1-1	TGTGCCAGCAGTGAAAGCGAGGGTGGGACTGAAGCTTTCTTT	CASSESEGGTEAFF
many	TRBV6-5	NA	TRBJ2-2	TGTGCCACCCTCAGTAACTCGAACACCGGGGAGCTGTTTTTT	CATLSNSNTGELFF
few	TRBV7-9	NA	TRBJ2-7	TGTGCCAGCAGCCCTCGGGAGCGGACCTACGAGCAGTACTTC	CASSPRERTYEQYF
NA	TRBV20-1	TRBD2	TRBJ2-3	TGCAGTGCTACTAGTCTAGCGGGAGGCACAGATACGCAGTATTTT	CSATSLAGGTDTQYF
many	TRBV13	NA	TRBJ1-2	TGTGCCAGCAGCTTCGGACGGATAAACTATGGCTACACCTTC	CASSFGRINYGYTF
few	TRBV11-1	TRBD1	TRBJ2-7	TGTGCCAGCAGCTCTAGGTACCCCCCGGGGGGACAGGGGCCCTACGAGCAGTACTTC	CASSSRYPPGGQGPYEQYF
NA	TRBV3-1	NA	TRBJ2-3	TGTGCCAGCAGCCAAGATCTCGTGGGTACGCAGTATTTT	CASSQDLVGTQYF
many	TRBV9	TRBD1	TRBJ1-2	TGTGCCAGCAGAGGGACAGGGGATGGCTACACCTTC	CASRGTGDGYTF
NA	TRBV6-1	NA	TRBJ1-5	TGTGCCAGCAGGGGAGGGGGGCGCAATCAGCCCCAGCATTTT	CASRGGGRNQPQHF
NA	TRBV28	NA	TRBJ2-7	TGTGCCAGCAGTCCAGCGGGCTGGGAGCAGTACTTC	CASSPAGWEQYF
many	TRBV28	NA	TRBJ2-7	TGTGCCAGCAGTTTCCTCTCGGGCGAGCAGTACTTC	CASSFLSGEQYF
many	TRBV10-2	TRBD1	TRBJ2-5	TGCGCCAGCAGTGAGCCCTACAGGGGGCGCGGGGAAGAGACCCAGTACTTC	CASSEPYRGRGEETQYF
many	TRBV19	NA	TRBJ1-1	TGTGCCAGTATGGGAATCCTCAGGGGCATGAACACTGAAGCTTTCTTT	CASMGILRGMNTEAFF
many	TRBV12-3/TRBV12-4	TRBD1	TRBJ1-2	TGTGCCAGCAGTGACCCAGGGGGAGTCTATGGCTACACCTTC	CASSDPGGVYGYTF
few	TRBV20-1	NA	TRBJ2-7	TGCAGTGCTAGAGATCCCTTTGGTGGTTCCTCGACCTACGAGCAGTACTTC	CSARDPFGGSSTYEQYF
NA	TRBV4-1	TRBD1	TRBJ2-7	TGCGCCAGCAGCCAAGTTAGTGACAGGGTCTACGAGCAGTACTTC	CASSQVSDRVYEQYF